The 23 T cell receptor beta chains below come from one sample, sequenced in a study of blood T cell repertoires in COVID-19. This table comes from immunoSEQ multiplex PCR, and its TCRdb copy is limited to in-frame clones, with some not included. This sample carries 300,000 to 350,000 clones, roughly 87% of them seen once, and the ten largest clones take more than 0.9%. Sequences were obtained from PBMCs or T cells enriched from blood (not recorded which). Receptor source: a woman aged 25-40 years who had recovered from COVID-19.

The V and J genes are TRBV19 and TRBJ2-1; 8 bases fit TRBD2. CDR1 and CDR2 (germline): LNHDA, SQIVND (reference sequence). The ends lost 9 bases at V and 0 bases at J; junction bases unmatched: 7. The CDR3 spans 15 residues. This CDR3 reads CASRGGGSSYNEQFF. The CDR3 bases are TGTGCCAGCCGGGGCGGGGGGAGCTCCTACAATGAGCAGTTCTTC.

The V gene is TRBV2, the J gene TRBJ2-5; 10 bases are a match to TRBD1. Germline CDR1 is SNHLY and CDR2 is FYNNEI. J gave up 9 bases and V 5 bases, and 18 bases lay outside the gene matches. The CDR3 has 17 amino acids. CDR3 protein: CASSTHKGQGRFLAQYF. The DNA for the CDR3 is TGTGCCAGCAGTACCCATAAGGGACAGGGGAGGTTCTTGGCCCAGTACTTC.

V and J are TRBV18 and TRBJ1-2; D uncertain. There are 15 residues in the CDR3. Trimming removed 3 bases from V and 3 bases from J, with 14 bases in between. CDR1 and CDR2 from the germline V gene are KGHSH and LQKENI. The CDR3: CASSPGASSDYGYTF. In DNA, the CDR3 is TGTGCCAGCTCACCCGGAGCGAGCAGCGACTATGGCTACACCTTC.

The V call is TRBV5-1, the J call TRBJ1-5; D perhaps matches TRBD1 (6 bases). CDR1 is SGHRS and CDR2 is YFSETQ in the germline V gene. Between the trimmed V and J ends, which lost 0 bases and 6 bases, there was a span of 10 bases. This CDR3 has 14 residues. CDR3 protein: CASSLGDKSQPQHF. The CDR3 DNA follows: TGCGCCAGCAGCTTGGGGGACAAAAGTCAGCCCCAGCATTTT.

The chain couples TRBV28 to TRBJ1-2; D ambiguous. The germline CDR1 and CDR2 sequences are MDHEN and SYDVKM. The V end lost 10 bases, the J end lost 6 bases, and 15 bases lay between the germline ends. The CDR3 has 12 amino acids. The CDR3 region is CATRARRDGYTF. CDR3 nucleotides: TGTGCCACCCGAGCACGGAGAGATGGCTACACCTTC.

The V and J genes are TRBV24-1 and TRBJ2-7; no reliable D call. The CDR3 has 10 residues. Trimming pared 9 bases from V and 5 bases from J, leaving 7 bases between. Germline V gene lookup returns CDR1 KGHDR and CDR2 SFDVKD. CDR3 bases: TGTGCCACCGGAGTCAACGAGCAGTACTTC. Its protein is CATGVNEQYF.

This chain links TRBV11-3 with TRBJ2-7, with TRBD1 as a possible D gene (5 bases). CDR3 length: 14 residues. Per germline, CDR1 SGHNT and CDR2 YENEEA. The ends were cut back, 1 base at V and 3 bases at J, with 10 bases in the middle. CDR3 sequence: CASSLGPGNYEQYF. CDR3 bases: TGTGCCAGCAGCTTAGGACCAGGGAACTACGAGCAGTACTTC.

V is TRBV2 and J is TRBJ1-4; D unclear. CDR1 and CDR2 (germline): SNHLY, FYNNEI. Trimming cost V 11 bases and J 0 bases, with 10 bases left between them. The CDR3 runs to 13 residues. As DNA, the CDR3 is TGTGCCGGCTCGAGGGCAACTAATGAAAAACTGTTTTTT. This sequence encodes CAGSRATNEKLFF.

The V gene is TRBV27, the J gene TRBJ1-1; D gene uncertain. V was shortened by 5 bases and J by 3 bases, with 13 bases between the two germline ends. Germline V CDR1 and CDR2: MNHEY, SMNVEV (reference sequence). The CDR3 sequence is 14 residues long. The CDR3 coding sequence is TGTGCCAGCAGTCTCTCGTGGAGTCACACTGAAGCTTTCTTT. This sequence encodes CASSLSWSHTEAFF.

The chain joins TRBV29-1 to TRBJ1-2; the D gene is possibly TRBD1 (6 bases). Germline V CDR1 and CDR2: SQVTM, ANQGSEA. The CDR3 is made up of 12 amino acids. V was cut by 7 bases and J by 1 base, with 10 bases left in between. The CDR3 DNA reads TGCAGCGCCTTACAGGGTAACTATGGCTACACCTTC. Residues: CSALQGNYGYTF.

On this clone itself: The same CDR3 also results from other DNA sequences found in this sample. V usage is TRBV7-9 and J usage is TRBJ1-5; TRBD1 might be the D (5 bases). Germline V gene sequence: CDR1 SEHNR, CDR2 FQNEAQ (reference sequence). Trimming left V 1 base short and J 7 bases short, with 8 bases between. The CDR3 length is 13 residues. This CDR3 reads CASSLGSGQPQHF. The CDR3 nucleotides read TGTGCCAGCAGCTTAGGATCAGGGCAGCCCCAGCATTTT.

CDR3 in amino acids: CASSLADSYNEQFF. DNA for the CDR3: TGTGCCAGCAGTTTAGCGGACAGCTACAATGAGCAGTTCTTC. V is TRBV27 and J is TRBJ2-1; TRBD1 might be the D (6 bases). The CDR3 is 14 residues long. Trimming left V 2 bases short and J 3 bases short, with 8 bases between. CDR1 and CDR2 (germline): MNHEY, SMNVEV (reference sequence).

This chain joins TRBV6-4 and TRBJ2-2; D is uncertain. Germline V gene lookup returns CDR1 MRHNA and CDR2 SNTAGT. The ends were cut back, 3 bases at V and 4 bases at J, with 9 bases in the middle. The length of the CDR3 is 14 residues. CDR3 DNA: TGTGCCAGCAGTGAGTCCAGTCTCACCGGGGAGCTGTTTTTT. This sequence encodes CASSESSLTGELFF.

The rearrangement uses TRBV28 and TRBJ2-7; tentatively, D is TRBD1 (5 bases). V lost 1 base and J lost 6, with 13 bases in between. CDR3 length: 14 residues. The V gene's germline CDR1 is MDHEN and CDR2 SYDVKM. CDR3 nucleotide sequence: TGTGCCAGCAGTTTATCCGGCAGGGTGGGCGAGCAGTACTTC. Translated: CASSLSGRVGEQYF.

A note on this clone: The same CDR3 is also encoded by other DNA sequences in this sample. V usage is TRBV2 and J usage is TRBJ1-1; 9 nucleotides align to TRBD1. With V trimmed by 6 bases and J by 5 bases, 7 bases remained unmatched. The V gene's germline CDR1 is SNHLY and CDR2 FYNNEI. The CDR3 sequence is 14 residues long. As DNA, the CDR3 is TGTGCCAGCAGCGGACAGGGGATCGGGACTGAAGCTTTCTTT. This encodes CASSGQGIGTEAFF.

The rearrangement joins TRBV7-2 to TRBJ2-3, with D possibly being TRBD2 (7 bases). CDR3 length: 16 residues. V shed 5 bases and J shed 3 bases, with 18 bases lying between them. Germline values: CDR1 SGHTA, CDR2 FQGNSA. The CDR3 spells CASSPPSGGVTDTQYF. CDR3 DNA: TGTGCCAGCAGCCCACCGTCGGGGGGCGTAACAGATACGCAGTATTTT. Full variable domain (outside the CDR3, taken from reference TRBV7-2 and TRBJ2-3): GAGVSQSPSNKVTEKGKDVELRCDPISGHTALYWYRQSLGQGLEFLIYFQGNSAPDKSGLPSDRFSAERTGGSVSTLTIQRTQQEDSAVYLCASSPPSGGVTDTQYFGPGTRLTVL.

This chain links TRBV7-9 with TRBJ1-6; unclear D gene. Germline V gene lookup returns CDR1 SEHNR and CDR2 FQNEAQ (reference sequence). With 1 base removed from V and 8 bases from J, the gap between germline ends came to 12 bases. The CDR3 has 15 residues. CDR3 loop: CASSLENKFDSPLHF. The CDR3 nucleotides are TGTGCCAGCAGCTTAGAAAACAAGTTCGATTCACCCCTCCACTTT.

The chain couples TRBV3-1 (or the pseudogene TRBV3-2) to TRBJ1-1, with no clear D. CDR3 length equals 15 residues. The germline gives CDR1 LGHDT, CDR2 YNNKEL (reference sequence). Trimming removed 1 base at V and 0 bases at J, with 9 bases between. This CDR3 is CASSQAPQMNTEAFF. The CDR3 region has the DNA TGTGCCAGCAGCCAAGCCCCCCAGATGAACACTGAAGCTTTCTTT.

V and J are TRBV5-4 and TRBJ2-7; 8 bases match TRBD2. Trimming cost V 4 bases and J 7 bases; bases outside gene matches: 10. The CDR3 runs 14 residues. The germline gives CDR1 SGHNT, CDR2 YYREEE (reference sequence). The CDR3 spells CASSPPGLASEQYF. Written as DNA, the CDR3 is TGTGCCAGCAGCCCCCCCGGACTAGCAAGTGAGCAGTACTTC.

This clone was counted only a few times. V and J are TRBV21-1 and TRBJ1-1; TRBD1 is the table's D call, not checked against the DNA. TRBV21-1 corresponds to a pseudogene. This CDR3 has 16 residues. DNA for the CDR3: TGTGCCAGCAGCAAAGTGGGGGCGGGCAGGGGAACTGAAGCTTTCTTT. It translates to CASSKVGAGRGTEAFF.

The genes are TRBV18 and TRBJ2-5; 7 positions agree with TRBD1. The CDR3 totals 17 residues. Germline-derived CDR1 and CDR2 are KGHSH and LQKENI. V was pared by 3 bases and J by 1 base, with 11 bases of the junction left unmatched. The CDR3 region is CASSPVGQDLFQETQYF. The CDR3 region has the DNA TGTGCCAGCTCACCTGTTGGACAGGATCTCTTCCAAGAGACCCAGTACTTC.

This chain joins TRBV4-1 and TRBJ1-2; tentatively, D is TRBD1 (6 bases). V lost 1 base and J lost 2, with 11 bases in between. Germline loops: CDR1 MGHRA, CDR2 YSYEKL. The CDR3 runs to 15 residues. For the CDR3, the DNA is TGCGCCAGCAGCCAAGCTACAGGGTCGAACTATGGCTACACCTTC. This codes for CASSQATGSNYGYTF.

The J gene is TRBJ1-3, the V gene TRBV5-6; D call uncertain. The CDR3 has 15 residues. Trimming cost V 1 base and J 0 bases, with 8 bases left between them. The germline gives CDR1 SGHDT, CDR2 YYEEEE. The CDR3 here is CASSLPGGSGNTIYF. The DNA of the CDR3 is TGTGCCAGCAGCTTGCCCGGTGGCTCTGGAAACACCATATATTTT.